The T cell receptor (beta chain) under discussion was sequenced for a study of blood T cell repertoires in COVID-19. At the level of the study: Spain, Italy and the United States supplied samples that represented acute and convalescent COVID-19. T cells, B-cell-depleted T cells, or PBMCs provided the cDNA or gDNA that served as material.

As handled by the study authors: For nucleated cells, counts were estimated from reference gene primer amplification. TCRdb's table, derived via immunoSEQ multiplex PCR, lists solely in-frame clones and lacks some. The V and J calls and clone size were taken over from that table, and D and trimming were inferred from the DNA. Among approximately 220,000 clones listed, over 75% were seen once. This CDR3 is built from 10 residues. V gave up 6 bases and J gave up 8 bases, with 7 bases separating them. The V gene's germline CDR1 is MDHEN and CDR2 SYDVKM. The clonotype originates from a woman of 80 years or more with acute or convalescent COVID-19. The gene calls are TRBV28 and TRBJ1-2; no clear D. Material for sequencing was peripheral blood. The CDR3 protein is CASSRIGYTF. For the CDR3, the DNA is TGTGCCAGCAGCCGTATCGGCTACACCTTC.